This T cell receptor (beta chain) was identified in a study of TIL therapy for anti-PD-1-resistant metastatic lung cancer. Turning to the study itself: Tumors carried a median 1.5 non-synonymous mutations per megabase.

Study results and caveats: Infused TIL clonotypes partially replaced the baseline blood repertoire, then decayed over months.

The libraries were made with immunoSEQ v3. Libraries were sequenced to 1.5 million to 2 million read pairs (survey) or 5-6 million (deep). Method: immunoSEQ multiplex PCR; TCRdb's copy keeps in-frame clones and lacks some. The sample consists of about 50,000 clones, around 86% of them appearing once. Described time point: pre-treatment sample, taken before nivolumab and TIL therapy. This clone was picked up a small number of times. What it binds is unknown. V was clipped by 6 bases and J by 4 bases; unmatched bases: 8. Germline loops: CDR1 MGHDK, CDR2 SYGVNS. CDR3 length: 14 residues. This sample comprised blood, obtained at baseline. The sequence was obtained from a person aged 25-79 years with non-small cell lung cancer. The chain couples TRBV25-1 to TRBJ1-2, with 7 bases that match TRBD1. The CDR3 nucleotides read TGTGCCAGCAGCCTAAAAGGGACAGCCTATGGCTACACCTTC. This translates into CASSLKGTAYGYTF.